This T cell receptor beta chain is drawn from a study of blood T cell repertoires in COVID-19. Only in-frame clones appear in the TCRdb table, and some are missing; sequencing was by immunoSEQ multiplex PCR. Here the sample spans more than 95,000 clones, around 83% being singletons. The CDR3 spans 15 residues. Deletions cut 5 bases from V and 6 bases from J, with 17 bases between. From germline, CDR1 is MNHEY and CDR2 SVGAGI. This clone was seen more than once but under ten times. Sequencing was carried out using peripheral blood. The chain employs TRBV6-5 and TRBJ1-5; weak D call: TRBD1 (5 bases). The receptor comes from a woman aged 80 or over with active or convalescent COVID-19. DNA for the CDR3: TGTGCCAGCAGTCGCCGCCCAGGGCAATCTCAGCCCCAGCATTTT. It specifies CASSRRPGQSQPQHF.